These 26 T cell receptor beta chains were sequenced from one sample in a study of human T cells and chemical hapten exposure. TCRdb processed the RACE reads anew with MiXCR; each CDR3 protein has one entry. The sample yields some 110,000 distinct CDR3 sequences, roughly an eighth seen once. Time point described: patch test 1, 2 weeks after DPC sensitization. This sample's treatment: therapeutic diphenylcyclopropenone sensitization with weekly scalp DPC. Sequenced here: whole blood, sampled in connection with sensitization to the hapten diphenylcyclopropenone (DPC). These TCRs come from a woman aged 50 to 60 with alopecia areata. Some clones in this sample may be carry-over from other donors' samples.

This CDR3 is CASSSGLVLYEQYF. CDR3 nucleotide sequence: TGTGCCAGCAGCTCCGGACTGGTACTATACGAGCAGTACTTC. V gene TRBV11-2 combines with J gene TRBJ2-7; a weak D match, TRBD2 (5 bases). V gave up 4 bases and J gave up 4 bases, with 14 bases separating them. The CDR3 consists of 14 residues. Per the germline V gene, CDR1 is SGHAT and CDR2 is FQNNGV.

There are many counts of this clonotype. The CDR3 nucleotides are TGCGCCAGCAGCTTGGCCGGGGATCGATGGAATTCACCCCTCCACTTT. Translated: CASSLAGDRWNSPLHF. This chain connects TRBV5-1 to TRBJ1-6; D is uncertain. The germline CDR1 and CDR2 sequences are SGHRS and YFSETQ. V gave up 0 bases and J gave up 7 bases, with 14 bases separating them. The CDR3 totals 16 residues.

This clonotype was seen many times. The chain links TRBV18 to TRBJ1-4, with unresolved D. Germline V CDR1 and CDR2: KGHSH, LQKENI. Trimming cost V 3 bases and J 5 bases, with 16 bases left between them. The CDR3 totals 16 residues. As DNA, the CDR3 is TGTGCCAGCTCACCTAATATCGGCAGCCACAATGAAAAACTGTTTTTT. It is translated as CASSPNIGSHNEKLFF.

This clonotype appeared a few times. The chain uses TRBV29-1 and TRBJ2-3; 7 bases are shared with TRBD1. Germline V lookup: CDR1 SQVTM, CDR2 ANQGSEA. This CDR3 region has 12 residues. V lost 7 bases to trimming and J lost 5 bases; unmatched junction nucleotides: 6. In nucleotides, the CDR3 is TGCAGCGCTGACAGGGCGGGAGATACGCAGTATTTT. Translating gives CSADRAGDTQYF.

This clonotype was observed a few times. The V gene is TRBV9, the J gene TRBJ1-1, with unresolved D. Germline CDR1 and CDR2: SGDLS and YYNGEE. This CDR3 spans 15 amino acids. V was cut by 0 bases and J by 5 bases, with 14 bases left in between. CDR3 in amino acids: CASSVGSGLDTEAFF. The CDR3 coding sequence is TGTGCCAGCAGCGTAGGGTCAGGCCTCGATACTGAAGCTTTCTTT.

At least ten counts were recorded for this clonotype. Here the CDR3 reads CASSPPPAGETQYF. DNA for the CDR3: TGTGCCAGCAGTCCACCCCCGGCGGGAGAGACCCAGTACTTC. The chain carries TRBV28 and TRBJ2-5, with a possible D match to TRBD2 (5 bases). There are 14 residues in the CDR3. V was clipped by 5 bases and J by 4 bases, with 14 bases between them. CDR1 MDHEN and CDR2 SYDVKM come from the germline V gene.

The table lists this clonotype with many counts. V is TRBV4-3 and J is TRBJ2-7, with 9 bases matching TRBD1. J gave up 3 bases and V 4 bases, and 7 bases lay outside the gene matches. CDR1 and CDR2 from the germline V gene are LGHNA and YSLEER. This CDR3 spans 15 amino acids. CDR3 sequence reads: CASSPGQGLFYEQYF. In DNA, the CDR3 is TGCGCCAGCAGCCCGGGACAGGGCCTTTTCTACGAGCAGTACTTC.

This clonotype was recorded many times. The chain carries TRBV6-5 and TRBJ1-6; weak D call: TRBD1 (6 bases). CDR3 length: 16 residues. Looked up from germline, CDR1 is MNHEY and CDR2 is SVGAGI. V was pared by 0 bases and J by 8 bases, with 14 bases between. This CDR3 is CASSYSRGTLDSPLHF. CDR3 coding DNA: TGTGCCAGCAGTTACTCGAGAGGGACACTGGATTCACCCCTCCACTTT.

This clonotype came up a few times. The rearrangement links TRBV7-2 to TRBJ2-1; D is unresolved. Trimming left V 0 bases short and J 0 bases short, with 6 bases between. The V gene's germline CDR1 is SGHTA and CDR2 FQGNSA. This CDR3 is built from 15 residues. The chain's CDR3 is CASSLAASSYNEQFF. The CDR3 nucleotides are TGTGCCAGCAGCTTAGCCGCTAGCTCCTACAATGAGCAGTTCTTC.

In its sample, this clonotype was seen a few times. The CDR3 spells CSARTVEAFF. The CDR3 DNA sequence: TGCAGTGCTAGGACAGTTGAAGCTTTCTTT. The chain uses TRBV20-1 and TRBJ1-1; D is possibly TRBD1 (5 bases). V was clipped by 3 bases and J by 7 bases, with 6 bases between them. Germline V gives CDR1 DFQATT, CDR2 SNEGSKA (reference sequence). This CDR3 is 10 amino acids long.

The J gene is TRBJ2-3, the V gene TRBV2; 9 positions agree with TRBD1. Per the germline V gene, CDR1 is SNHLY and CDR2 is FYNNEI. This CDR3 is built from 14 residues. Trimming removed 9 bases from V and 2 bases from J; junction bases left unmatched: 6. This CDR3 is CASRRTGVTDTQYF. The CDR3 coding sequence is TGTGCCAGTCGGAGGACAGGGGTCACAGATACGCAGTATTTT.

The chain joins TRBV19 to TRBJ1-2, with D unresolved. Trimming stripped 7 bases from V and 4 bases from J, with 19 bases between. The germline CDR1 and CDR2 sequences are LNHDA and SQIVND (reference sequence). CDR3 length: 15 residues. The CDR3 is CASTTQSGEFYGYTF. The CDR3 DNA reads as TGTGCCAGTACTACGCAGTCCGGGGAGTTCTATGGCTACACCTTC.

The chain carries TRBV29-1 and TRBJ1-4; D unclear. There are 13 residues in the CDR3. Germline V gene lookup returns CDR1 SQVTM and CDR2 ANQGSEA. V dropped 4 bases and J dropped 8 bases, with 14 bases sitting between them. DNA for the CDR3: TGCAGCGTTGTGGTCCCTAGAAAGGAAAAACTGTTTTTT. Translating it yields CSVVVPRKEKLFF.

This clonotype has ten or more counts. This CDR3 is CASSLGEAANYGYTF. CDR3 DNA: TGCGCCAGCAGCCTGGGGGAGGCTGCGAACTATGGCTACACCTTC. The rearrangement joins TRBV4-1 to TRBJ1-2; D possibly corresponds to TRBD1 (5 bases). Germline V CDR1 and CDR2: MGHRA, YSYEKL. CDR3 length: 15 residues. V was pared by 4 bases and J by 2 bases, with 14 bases between.

The V call is TRBV18, the J call TRBJ2-1; TRBD2 matches at 8 bases. Germline V CDR1 and CDR2: KGHSH, LQKENI. V shed 0 bases and J 4 bases; nucleotides not matched to a gene: 11. The CDR3 spans 18 residues. In DNA form, the CDR3 reads TGTGCCAGCTCACCACCTTACGGGGGGGCAAGCGGGTACAATGAGCAGTTCTTC. Translated: CASSPPYGGASGYNEQFF. The full variable domain, its missing parts supplied by reference TRBV18 and TRBJ2-1, is NAGVMQNPRHLVRRRGQEARLRCSPMKGHSHVYWYRQLPEEGLKFMVYLQKENIIDESGMPKERFSAEFPKEGPSILRIQQVVRGDSAAYFCASSPPYGGASGYNEQFFGPGTRLTVL.

In this sample, this clonotype turned up many times. The chain combines TRBV29-1 with TRBJ1-2; D is uncertain. The CDR3 contains 12 residues. Germline values: CDR1 SQVTM, CDR2 ANQGSEA. Deletions cut 8 bases from V and 2 bases from J, with 12 bases between. The CDR3 sequence is CSSSGENYGYTF. The CDR3 coding sequence is TGCAGCTCGAGTGGGGAAAACTATGGCTACACCTTC.

In this sample, this clonotype turned up a few times. This chain uses TRBV5-1 with TRBJ2-2; 9 bases map to TRBD2. Unmatched junction bases numbered 6, after V lost 5 bases and J lost 4 bases. Germline V gene data show CDR1 as SGHRS and CDR2 as YFSETQ. This CDR3 is built from 15 residues. The CDR3 nucleotides read TGCGCCAGCAGGATAGCGGGGGACTCCACCGGGGAGCTGTTTTTT. Amino acid sequence: CASRIAGDSTGELFF.

The V and J genes are TRBV29-1 and TRBJ2-3; no clear D gene. This CDR3 is 11 amino acids long. The germline gives CDR1 SQVTM, CDR2 ANQGSEA. The germline V and J ends were trimmed by 3 bases and 1 base, with 2 bases remaining between them. CDR3 sequence: CSVDRTDTQYF. For the CDR3, the DNA is TGCAGCGTTGATCGCACAGATACGCAGTATTTT.

This clonotype occurred many times. The chain has TRBV4-3 and TRBJ2-5; 9 nucleotides match TRBD1. Germline CDR1 and CDR2: LGHNA and YSLEER. The ends lost 2 bases at V and 6 bases at J; junction bases unmatched: 19. This CDR3 spans 19 amino acids. The CDR3 DNA follows: TGCGCCAGCAGCCAAAAATGGGGGACGGACAGGGGTGGCCCTCAGACCCAGTACTTC. Translation gives CASSQKWGTDRGGPQTQYF.

There are many counts of this clonotype. The chain has TRBV29-1 and TRBJ1-1; the D is unclear. CDR3 size: 13 residues. CDR1 is SQVTM, CDR2 ANQGSEA, per germline. V lost 6 bases and J 1 base, leaving 12 bases between the germline ends. The CDR3 DNA sequence: TGCAGCGTCGGACGATCGGCGAACACTGAAGCTTTCTTT. Translated, it gives CSVGRSANTEAFF. Variable domain in full (rest from reference TRBV29-1 and TRBJ1-1): SAVISQKPSRDICQRGTSLTIQCQVDSQVTMMFWYRQQPGQSLTLIATANQGSEATYESGFVIDKFPISRPNLTFSTLTVSNMSPEDSSIYLCSVGRSANTEAFFGQGTRLTVV.

The chain links TRBV19 to TRBJ2-1; 7 bases fit TRBD2. Trimming cost V 3 bases and J 6 bases; bases outside gene matches: 23. The length of the CDR3 is 20 residues. From germline, CDR1 is LNHDA and CDR2 SQIVND (reference sequence). CDR3 bases: TGTGCCAGTAGTATTACGCATGCGGTCACTAGCGTGAGAAACATCAATGAGCAGTTCTTC. Translating gives CASSITHAVTSVRNINEQFF. The variable domain in full, completed from reference TRBV19 and TRBJ2-1, reads DGGITQSPKYLFRKEGQNVTLSCEQNLNHDAMYWYRQDPGQGLRLIYYSQIVNDFQKGDIAEGYSVSREKKESFPLTVTSAQKNPTAFYLCASSITHAVTSVRNINEQFFGPGTRLTVL.

This clonotype was recorded many times. This chain uses TRBV10-3 with TRBJ2-2, with D tentatively TRBD1 (7 bases). The CDR3 runs to 14 residues. Germline loops: CDR1 ENHRY, CDR2 SYGVKD. V was pared by 6 bases and J by 6 bases, with 14 bases between. CDR3 in amino acids: CAIRRDSGSGELFF. The CDR3 DNA reads TGTGCCATCAGGAGGGACAGCGGGTCCGGGGAGCTGTTTTTT.

This clonotype was observed a few times. The chain carries TRBV27 and TRBJ1-2; D possibly corresponds to TRBD1 (5 bases). There are 13 residues in the CDR3. The ends were cut back, 9 bases at V and 4 bases at J, with 15 bases in the middle. Germline lookup yields CDR1 MNHEY and CDR2 SMNVEV (reference sequence). CDR3 protein: CASGDFRSYGYTF. CDR3 in DNA: TGTGCCAGTGGGGACTTCCGAAGCTATGGCTACACCTTC.

The chain combines TRBV5-6 with TRBJ2-7; possibly TRBD1 for D (6 bases). Trimming removed 4 bases at V and 9 bases at J, with 20 bases between. The CDR3 totals 14 residues. CDR1 and CDR2 from the germline V gene are SGHDT and YYEEEE. The DNA of the CDR3 is TGTGCCAGCAGCACGCCGGGACACAGTCTGGGGCAGTACTTC. It codes for CASSTPGHSLGQYF.

The chain couples TRBV7-2 to TRBJ2-3; D is uncertain. The CDR3 loop spans 14 amino acids. The V gene lost 3 bases and the J gene lost 4 bases, with 11 bases spanning the gap. The germline CDR1 and CDR2 sequences are SGHTA and FQGNSA. The CDR3 spells CASSFSRKADTQYF. In DNA, the CDR3 is TGTGCCAGCAGCTTCTCCCGAAAAGCAGATACGCAGTATTTT.

The gene calls are TRBV3-1 and TRBJ2-7; D is perhaps TRBD1 (5 bases). CDR3 size: 16 residues. Germline assignment: CDR1 LGHDT and CDR2 YNNKEL (reference sequence). V was clipped by 2 bases and J by 5 bases, with 19 bases between them. The CDR3 reads CASSQPYNTQGNEQYF. The CDR3 DNA reads TGTGCCAGCAGCCAACCCTATAACACGCAGGGTAACGAGCAGTACTTC.